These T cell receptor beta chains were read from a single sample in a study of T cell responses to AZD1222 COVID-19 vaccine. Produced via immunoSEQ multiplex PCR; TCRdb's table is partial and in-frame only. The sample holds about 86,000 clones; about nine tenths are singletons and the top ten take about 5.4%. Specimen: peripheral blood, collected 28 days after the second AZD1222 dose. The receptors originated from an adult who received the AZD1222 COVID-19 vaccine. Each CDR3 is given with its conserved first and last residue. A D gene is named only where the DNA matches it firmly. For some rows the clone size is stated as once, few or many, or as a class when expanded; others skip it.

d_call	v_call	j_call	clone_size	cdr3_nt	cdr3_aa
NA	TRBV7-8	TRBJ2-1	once	TGTGCCAGCAGCTTAATAGGGGGGGCGGTCAATGAGCAGTTCTTC	CASSLIGGAVNEQFF
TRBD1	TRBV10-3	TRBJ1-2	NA	TGTGCCATCAGTAAAGCGACAGGGGGCGCCTATGGCTACACCTTC	CAISKATGGAYGYTF
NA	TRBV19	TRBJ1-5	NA	TGTGCCAGTAGTTACGGGTTACCTAATCAGCCCCAGCATTTT	CASSYGLPNQPQHF
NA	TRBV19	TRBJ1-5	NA	TGTGCCAGTAGTATGGCCCAAGGAGGGGGCAATCAGCCCCAGCATTTT	CASSMAQGGGNQPQHF
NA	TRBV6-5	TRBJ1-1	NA	TGTGCCAGCAGTTACTCGATGCCTAGTGAAGCTTTCTTT	CASSYSMPSEAFF
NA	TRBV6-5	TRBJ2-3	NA	TGTGCGACCGGGAGACACACAGATACGCAGTATTTT	CATGRHTDTQYF
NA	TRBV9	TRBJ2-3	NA	TGTGCCAGCAGCAACCGGGGGATACGCACAGATACGCAGTATTTT	CASSNRGIRTDTQYF
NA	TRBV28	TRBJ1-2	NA	TGTGCCAACAGCCCTCAAGGGAACTATGGCTACACCTTC	CANSPQGNYGYTF
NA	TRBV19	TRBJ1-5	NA	TGTGCCAGTAGTGCTGGGGGGCGCGCGGTAATGTCCCAGCATTTT	CASSAGGRAVMSQHF
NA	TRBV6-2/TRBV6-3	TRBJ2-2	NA	TGTGCCAGCAGTTACTCGGTGGGGGGAGCCGGGGAGCTGTTTTTT	CASSYSVGGAGELFF
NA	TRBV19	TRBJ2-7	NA	TGTGCCAGTAGTATAGTAGAGGCAATGGGTTACAGCTACGAGCAGTACTTC	CASSIVEAMGYSYEQYF
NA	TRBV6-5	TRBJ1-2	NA	TGTGCCAGCAGCAACATGGGTTATGGCTACACCTTC	CASSNMGYGYTF
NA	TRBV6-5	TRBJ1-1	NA	TGTGCCAGCAGCTCCCTTGGACGGGAATACACTGAAGCTTTCTTT	CASSSLGREYTEAFF
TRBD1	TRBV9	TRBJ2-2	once	TGTGCCAGCACGGACAGGGTGGCCAACGGGGAGCTGTTTTTT	CASTDRVANGELFF
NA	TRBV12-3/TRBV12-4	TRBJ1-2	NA	TGTGCCAGCAGTTTAGGCGTCGATGGCTACACCTTC	CASSLGVDGYTF
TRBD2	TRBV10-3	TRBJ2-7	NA	TGTGCCATCAGTGAGCCGGGGACTAGCGGGGGGTCTCCACTTGAGCAGTACTTC	CAISEPGTSGGSPLEQYF
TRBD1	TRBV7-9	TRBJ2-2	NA	TGTGCCAGCAGCCCCTACAGGGGTAGGAACACCGGGGAGCTGTTTTTT	CASSPYRGRNTGELFF
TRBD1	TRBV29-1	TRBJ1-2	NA	TGCAGCGTTGAAGCTCTAACCCCTACAGGGGATGGCTACACCTTC	CSVEALTPTGDGYTF
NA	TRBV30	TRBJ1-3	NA	TGTGCCTGGAGTGTTTCTGGAAACACCATATATTTT	CAWSVSGNTIYF
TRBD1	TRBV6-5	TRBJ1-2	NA	TGTGCCAGCATGGGGGAGGGGGCTGGTGGCTACACCTTC	CASMGEGAGGYTF
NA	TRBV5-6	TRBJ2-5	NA	TGTGCCAGCAGCTTGTTATTAGGGGTAGAGTACTTC	CASSLLLGVEYF
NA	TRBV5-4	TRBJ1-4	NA	TGTGCCAGCAGTATTAATGAAAAACTGTTTTTT	CASSINEKLFF
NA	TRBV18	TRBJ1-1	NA	TGTGCCAGCTCACCACCGGGCGGATTGTTGAACACTGAAGCTTTCTTT	CASSPPGGLLNTEAFF
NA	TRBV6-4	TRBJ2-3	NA	TGTGCCAGCAGTGTTGCAGGAGACACAGATACGCAGTATTTT	CASSVAGDTDTQYF
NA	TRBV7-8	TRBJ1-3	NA	TGTGCCAGCAGCCCGGACCACTCTGGAAACACCATATATTTT	CASSPDHSGNTIYF
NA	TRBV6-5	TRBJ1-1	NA	TGTGCCAGCAGATACAGGGCTTTGGACACTGAAGCTTTCTTT	CASRYRALDTEAFF
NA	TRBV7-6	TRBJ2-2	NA	TGTGCCAGCAGCTTAGAGTCGGGGGCCCCCGGGGAGCTGTTTTTT	CASSLESGAPGELFF
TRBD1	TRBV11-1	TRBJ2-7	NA	TGTGCCAGCAGCTTAGATGGGACAGGCTCCTACGAGCAGTACTTC	CASSLDGTGSYEQYF
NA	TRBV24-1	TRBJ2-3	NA	TGTGCCACCAGTGATGTTCCTAGAACAGATACGCAGTATTTT	CATSDVPRTDTQYF
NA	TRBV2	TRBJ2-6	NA	TGTGCCAGCCAGGGAAGACTTCCTGGGGCCAACGTCCTGACTTTC	CASQGRLPGANVLTF
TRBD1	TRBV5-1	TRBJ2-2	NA	TGCGCCAGCAGCTTGGCAGGCCAGGGGGTTTACACCGGGGAGCTGTTTTTT	CASSLAGQGVYTGELFF
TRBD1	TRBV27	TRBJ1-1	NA	TGTGCCAGCAGTTTGAACTGGGGACAGATGAACACTGAAGCTTTCTTT	CASSLNWGQMNTEAFF
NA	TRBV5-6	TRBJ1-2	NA	TGTGCCAGCAGCCCGGGACACCTCTATGGCTACACCTTC	CASSPGHLYGYTF
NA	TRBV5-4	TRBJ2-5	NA	TGTGCCAGCAGCTTTCAGGTGAACCAAGAGACCCAGTACTTC	CASSFQVNQETQYF
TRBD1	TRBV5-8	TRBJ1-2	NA	TGTGCCAGCAGCCGATGGGGACAGGGGGCCGATGGCTACACCTTC	CASSRWGQGADGYTF